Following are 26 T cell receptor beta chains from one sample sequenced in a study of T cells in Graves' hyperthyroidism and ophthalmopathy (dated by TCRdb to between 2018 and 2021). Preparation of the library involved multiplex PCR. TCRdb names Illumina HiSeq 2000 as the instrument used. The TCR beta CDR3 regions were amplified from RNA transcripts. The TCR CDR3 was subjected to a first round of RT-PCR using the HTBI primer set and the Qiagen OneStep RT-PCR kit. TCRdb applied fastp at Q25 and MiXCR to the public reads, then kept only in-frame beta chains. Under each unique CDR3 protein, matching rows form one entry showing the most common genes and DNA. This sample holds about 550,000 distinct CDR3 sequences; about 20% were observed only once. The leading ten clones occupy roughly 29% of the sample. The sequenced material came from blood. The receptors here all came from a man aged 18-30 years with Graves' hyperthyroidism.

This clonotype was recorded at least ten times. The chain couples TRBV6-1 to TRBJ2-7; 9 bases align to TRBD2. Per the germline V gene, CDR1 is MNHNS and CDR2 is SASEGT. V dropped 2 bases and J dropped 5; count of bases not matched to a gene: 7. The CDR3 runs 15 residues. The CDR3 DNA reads TGTGCCAGCAGTGAACAGGCGGGGGGGATCGACGAGCAGTACTTC. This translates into CASSEQAGGIDEQYF.

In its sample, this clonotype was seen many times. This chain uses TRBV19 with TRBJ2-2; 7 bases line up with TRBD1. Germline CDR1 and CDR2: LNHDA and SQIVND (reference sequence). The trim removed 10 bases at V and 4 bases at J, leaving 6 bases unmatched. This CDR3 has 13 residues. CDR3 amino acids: CATGQALTGELFF. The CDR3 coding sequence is TGTGCCACCGGACAGGCCCTCACCGGGGAGCTGTTTTTT.

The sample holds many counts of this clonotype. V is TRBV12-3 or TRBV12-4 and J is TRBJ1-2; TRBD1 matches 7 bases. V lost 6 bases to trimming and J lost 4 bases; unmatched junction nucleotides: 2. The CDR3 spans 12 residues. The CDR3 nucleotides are TGTGCCAGCAGCGGACAGGTCTATGGCTACACCTTC. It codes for CASSGQVYGYTF.

CDR3 protein: CASRQGDSNQPQHF. The CDR3 coding sequence is TGCGCCAGCAGACAGGGGGATAGCAATCAGCCCCAGCATTTT. V usage is TRBV10-2 and J usage is TRBJ1-5; 8 bases are a match to TRBD1. V shed 6 bases, J shed 0 bases, and the junction held 1 base outside the gene matches. Germline values: CDR1 WSHSY, CDR2 SAAADI. The CDR3 is made up of 14 amino acids.

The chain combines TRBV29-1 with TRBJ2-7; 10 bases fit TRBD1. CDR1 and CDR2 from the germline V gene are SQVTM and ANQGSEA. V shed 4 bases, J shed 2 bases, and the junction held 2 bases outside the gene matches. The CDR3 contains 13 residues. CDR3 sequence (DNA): TGCAGCGTTGGGGGGACAGGGGCCTACGAGCAGTACTTC. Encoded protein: CSVGGTGAYEQYF.

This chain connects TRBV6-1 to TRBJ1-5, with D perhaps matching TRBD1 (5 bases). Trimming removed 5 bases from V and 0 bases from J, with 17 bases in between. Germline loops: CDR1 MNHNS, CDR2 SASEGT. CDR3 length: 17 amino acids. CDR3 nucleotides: TGTGCCAGCAGTCATCAGGGCTCTGGATATAGCAATCAGCCCCAGCATTTT. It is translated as CASSHQGSGYSNQPQHF.

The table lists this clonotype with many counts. The CDR3 bases are TGTGCCAGCAGCAACCACAGGGTACCGGGGACTGAAGCTTTCTTT. It encodes CASSNHRVPGTEAFF. This chain uses TRBV11-2 with TRBJ1-1, with D tentatively TRBD1 (6 bases). The V and J ends lost 5 bases and 5 bases respectively, with 18 bases between them. The CDR3 totals 15 residues. Germline V gene data show CDR1 as SGHAT and CDR2 as FQNNGV.

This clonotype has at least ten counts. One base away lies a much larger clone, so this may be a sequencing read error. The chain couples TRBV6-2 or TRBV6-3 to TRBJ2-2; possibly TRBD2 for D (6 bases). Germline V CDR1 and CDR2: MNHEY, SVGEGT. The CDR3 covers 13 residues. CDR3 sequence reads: CASSPAWAGGLFF. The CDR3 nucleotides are TGTGCCAGCAGTCCTGCCTGGGCCGGGGGGCTGTTTTTT.

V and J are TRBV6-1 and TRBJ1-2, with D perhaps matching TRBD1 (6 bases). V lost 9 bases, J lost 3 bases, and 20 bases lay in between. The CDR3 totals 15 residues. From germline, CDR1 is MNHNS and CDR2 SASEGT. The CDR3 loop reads CARDQGFREDYGYTF. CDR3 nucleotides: TGTGCCAGGGACCAGGGGTTTCGGGAGGACTATGGCTACACCTTC.

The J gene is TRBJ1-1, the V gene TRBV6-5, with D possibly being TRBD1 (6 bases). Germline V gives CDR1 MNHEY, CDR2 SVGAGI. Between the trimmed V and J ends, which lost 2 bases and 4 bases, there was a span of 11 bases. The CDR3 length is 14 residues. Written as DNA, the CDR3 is TGTGCCAGCAGTTACGGGCAGGGGTCCACTGAAGCTTTCTTT. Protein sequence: CASSYGQGSTEAFF.

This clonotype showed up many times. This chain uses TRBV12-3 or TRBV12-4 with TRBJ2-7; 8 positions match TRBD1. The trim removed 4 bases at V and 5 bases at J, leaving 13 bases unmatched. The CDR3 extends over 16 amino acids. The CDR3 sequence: CASSSPDRGRPHEQYF. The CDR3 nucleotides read TGTGCCAGCAGTTCACCCGACAGGGGCCGTCCTCACGAGCAGTACTTC.

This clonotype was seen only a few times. CDR3 bases: TGTGCCAGCACTCCAGGGGATGGTAGCATTCAGTACTTC. Its translation is CASTPGDGSIQYF. The chain joins TRBV28 to TRBJ2-4; the D gene is possibly TRBD1 (6 bases). This CDR3 is 13 amino acids long. V was pared by 7 bases and J by 9 bases, with 16 bases between. Germline values: CDR1 MDHEN, CDR2 SYDVKM. Full variable domain (outside the CDR3, taken from reference TRBV28 and TRBJ2-4): DVKVTQSSRYLVKRTGEKVFLECVQDMDHENMFWYRQDPGLGLRLIYFSYDVKMKEKGDIPEGYSVSREKKERFSLILESASTNQTSMYLCASTPGDGSIQYFGAGTRLSVL.

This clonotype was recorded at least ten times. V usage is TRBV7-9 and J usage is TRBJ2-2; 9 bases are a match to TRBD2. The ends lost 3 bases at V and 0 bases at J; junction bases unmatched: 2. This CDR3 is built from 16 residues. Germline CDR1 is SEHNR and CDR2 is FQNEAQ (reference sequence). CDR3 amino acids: CASSFGLATNTGELFF. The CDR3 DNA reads TGTGCCAGCAGCTTCGGACTAGCGACGAACACCGGGGAGCTGTTTTTT.

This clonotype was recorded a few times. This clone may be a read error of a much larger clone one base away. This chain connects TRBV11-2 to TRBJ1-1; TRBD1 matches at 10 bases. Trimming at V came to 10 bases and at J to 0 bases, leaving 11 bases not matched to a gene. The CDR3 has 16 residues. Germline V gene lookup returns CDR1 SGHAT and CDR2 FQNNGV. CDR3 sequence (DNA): TGTGCCAACAGTCCGGGACAGGGGATGATGAACACTGAAGCTTTCTTT. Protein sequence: CANSPGQGMMNTEAFF.

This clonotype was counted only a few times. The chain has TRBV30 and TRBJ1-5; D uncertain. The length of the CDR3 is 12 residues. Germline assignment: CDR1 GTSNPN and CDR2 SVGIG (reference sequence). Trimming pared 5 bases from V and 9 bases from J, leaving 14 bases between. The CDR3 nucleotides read TGTGCCTGGGGGCGGTCTGGAGGGCCCCAGCATTTT. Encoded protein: CAWGRSGGPQHF.

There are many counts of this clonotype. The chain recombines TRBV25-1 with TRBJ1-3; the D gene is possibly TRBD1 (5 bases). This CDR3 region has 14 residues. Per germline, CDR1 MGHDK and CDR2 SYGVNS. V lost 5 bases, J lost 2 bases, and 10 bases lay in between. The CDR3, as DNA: TGTGCCAGCAGTAGGGGTTCTACTGGAAACACCATATATTTT. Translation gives CASSRGSTGNTIYF.

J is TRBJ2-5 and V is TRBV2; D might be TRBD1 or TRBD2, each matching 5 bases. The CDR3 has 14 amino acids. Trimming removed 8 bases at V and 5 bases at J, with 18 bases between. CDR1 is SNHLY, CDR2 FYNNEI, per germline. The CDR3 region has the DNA TGTGCCAGCCCGGAATGGGGAGCAGGGGAGACCCAGTACTTC. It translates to CASPEWGAGETQYF.

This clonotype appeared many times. DNA of the CDR3: TGCAGTGCTAGTGCAGACACTAGCAATCAGCCCCAGCATTTT. It yields the protein CSASADTSNQPQHF. The chain uses TRBV20-1 and TRBJ1-5; D is unclear. Per germline, CDR1 DFQATT and CDR2 SNEGSKA (reference sequence). The CDR3 loop spans 14 amino acids. The germline V and J ends were trimmed by 3 bases and 0 bases, with 9 bases remaining between them.

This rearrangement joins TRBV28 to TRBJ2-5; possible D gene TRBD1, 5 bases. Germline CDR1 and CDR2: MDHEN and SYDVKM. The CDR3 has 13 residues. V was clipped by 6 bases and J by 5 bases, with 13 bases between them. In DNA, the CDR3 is TGTGCCAGCAGGCTCAGGGTTACGGAGACCCAGTACTTC. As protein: CASRLRVTETQYF. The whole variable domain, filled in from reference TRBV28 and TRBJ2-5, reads DVKVTQSSRYLVKRTGEKVFLECVQDMDHENMFWYRQDPGLGLRLIYFSYDVKMKEKGDIPEGYSVSREKKERFSLILESASTNQTSMYLCASRLRVTETQYFGPGTRLLVL.

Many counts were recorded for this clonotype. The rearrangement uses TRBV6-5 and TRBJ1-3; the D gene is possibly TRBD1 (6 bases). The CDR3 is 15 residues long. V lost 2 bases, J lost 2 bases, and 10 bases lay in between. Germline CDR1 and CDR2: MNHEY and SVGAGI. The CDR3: CASSYNRETGNTIYF. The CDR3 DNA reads TGTGCCAGCAGTTACAACAGGGAAACTGGAAACACCATATATTTT.

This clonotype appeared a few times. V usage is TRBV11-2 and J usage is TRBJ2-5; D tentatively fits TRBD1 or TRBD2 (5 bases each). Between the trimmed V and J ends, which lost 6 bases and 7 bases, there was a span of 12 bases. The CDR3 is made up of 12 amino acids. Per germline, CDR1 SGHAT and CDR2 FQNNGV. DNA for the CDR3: TGTGCCAGCAGTAGGGGAGTTGGGACCCAGTACTTC. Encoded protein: CASSRGVGTQYF.

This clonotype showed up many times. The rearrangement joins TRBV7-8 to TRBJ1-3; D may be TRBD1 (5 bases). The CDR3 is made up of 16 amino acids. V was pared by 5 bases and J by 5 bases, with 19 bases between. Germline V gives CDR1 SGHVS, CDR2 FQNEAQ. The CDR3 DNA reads TGTGCCAGCAGCCCGGATCCAGGGAAGGCCAGAAACACCATATATTTT. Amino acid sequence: CASSPDPGKARNTIYF.

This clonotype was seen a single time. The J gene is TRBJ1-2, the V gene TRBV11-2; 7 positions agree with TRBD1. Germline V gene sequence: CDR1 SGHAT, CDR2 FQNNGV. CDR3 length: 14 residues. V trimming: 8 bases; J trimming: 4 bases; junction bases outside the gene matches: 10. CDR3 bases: TGTGCCAGCTCGGGAGGGGGCGTTGGCTATGGCTACACCTTC. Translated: CASSGGGVGYGYTF. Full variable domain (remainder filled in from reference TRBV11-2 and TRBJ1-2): EAGVAQSPRYKIIEKRQSVAFWCNPISGHATLYWYQQILGQGPKLLIQFQNNGVVDDSQLPKDRFSAERLKGVDSTLKIQPAKLEDSAVYLCASSGGGVGYGYTFGSGTRLTVV.

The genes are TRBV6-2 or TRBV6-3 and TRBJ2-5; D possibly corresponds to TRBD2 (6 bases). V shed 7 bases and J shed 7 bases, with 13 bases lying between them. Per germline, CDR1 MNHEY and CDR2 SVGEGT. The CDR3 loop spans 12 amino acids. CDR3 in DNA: TGTGCCAGCACCGGACTACTGGGGACCCAGTACTTC. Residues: CASTGLLGTQYF.

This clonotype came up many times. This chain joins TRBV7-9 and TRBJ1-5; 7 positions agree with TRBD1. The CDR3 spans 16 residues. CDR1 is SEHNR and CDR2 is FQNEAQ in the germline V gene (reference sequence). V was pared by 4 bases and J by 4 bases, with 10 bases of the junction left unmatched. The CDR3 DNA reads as TGTGCCAGCAGCTCACCGAGTCTGGACAGGAATCAGCCCCAGCATTTT. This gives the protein CASSSPSLDRNQPQHF.

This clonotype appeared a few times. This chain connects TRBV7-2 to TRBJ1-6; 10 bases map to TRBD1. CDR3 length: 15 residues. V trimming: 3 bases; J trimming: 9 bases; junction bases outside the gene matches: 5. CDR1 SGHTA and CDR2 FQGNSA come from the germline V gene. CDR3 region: CASSFRQGASSPLHF. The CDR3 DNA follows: TGTGCCAGCAGCTTCCGACAGGGGGCTTCTTCACCCCTCCACTTT.